These T cell receptor beta chains were read from a single sample in a study of cytomegalovirus exposure and HLA in healthy donors. The table came from immunoSEQ multiplex PCR; TCRdb's copy has only in-frame clones and leaves some out. The profile shows about 160,000 clones, around 79% of them singletons. The sequenced sample consisted of PBMCs. The receptors originated from a man aged 45-60 years in good health and CMV-seropositive. Both conserved end residues are part of each CDR3. D genes are given only for firm matches. Clone sizes are given selectively: once, few, many, or a class where the clone is expanded.

NA	TRBJ2-1	TRBV20-1	NA	CRGTSNNEQFF	TGCAGGGGAACTAGCAACAATGAGCAGTTCTTC
NA	TRBJ2-3	TRBV2	TRBD2	CASRSSGASDTQYF	TGTGCCAGCAGGTCGAGCGGGGCCTCAGATACGCAGTATTTT
NA	TRBJ2-2	TRBV5-6	TRBD2	CASSQERLATSGELFF	TGTGCCAGCAGCCAAGAAAGACTAGCGACGTCCGGGGAGCTGTTTTTT
once	TRBJ2-2	TRBV11-2	NA	CASSLDPGGYTGELFF	TGTGCCAGCAGCTTAGACCCCGGGGGTTACACCGGGGAGCTGTTTTTT
NA	TRBJ2-7	TRBV4-1	TRBD2	CASSRLAGGRYEQYF	TGCGCCAGCAGCCGTCTAGCGGGAGGGCGGTACGAGCAGTACTTC
few	TRBJ1-5	TRBV18	NA	CASSPINRNQPQHF	TGTGCCAGCTCACCAATCAACAGAAATCAGCCCCAGCATTTT
once	TRBJ1-2	TRBV27	TRBD1	CASSHNRGNGYTF	TGTGCCAGCAGTCACAACAGGGGGAACGGCTACACCTTC
NA	TRBJ2-5	TRBV11-3	TRBD1	CASSLGTGGETQYF	TGTGCCAGCAGCTTAGGGACAGGTGGAGAGACCCAGTACTTC
NA	TRBJ2-7	TRBV18	NA	CASSPPRTFSHEQYF	TGTGCCAGCTCACCACCGAGGACATTCTCCCACGAGCAGTACTTC
few	TRBJ1-2	TRBV5-4	TRBD1	CASSLRDRVDGYTF	TGTGCCAGCAGTCTCCGAGACAGGGTTGATGGCTACACCTTC
NA	TRBJ2-7	TRBV11-2	TRBD1	CASSRQGAGEQYF	TGTGCCAGCAGCCGACAGGGGGCGGGGGAGCAGTACTTC
NA	TRBJ2-7	TRBV6-6	NA	CASSPQGLHEQYF	TGTGCCAGCAGTCCCCAGGGTCTCCACGAGCAGTACTTC
NA	TRBJ2-6	TRBV28	TRBD1	CASSPLDRAGANVLTF	TGTGCCAGCAGTCCCCTGGACAGGGCTGGGGCCAACGTCCTGACTTTC
NA	TRBJ2-2	TRBV7-8	NA	CASSSRGVEVGELFF	TGTGCCAGCAGCTCAAGGGGCGTTGAGGTCGGGGAGCTGTTTTTT
NA	TRBJ2-1	TRBV5-8	NA	CASSSLTEYNEQFF	TGTGCCAGCAGCTCCCTGACAGAGTACAATGAGCAGTTCTTC
NA	TRBJ2-7	TRBV6-5	TRBD1	CASTAPGQLSYEQYF	TGTGCCAGCACCGCTCCGGGACAGCTTTCCTACGAGCAGTACTTC
NA	TRBJ2-1	TRBV7-6	TRBD2	CASSPKQGTNNEQFF	TGTGCCAGCAGCCCGAAGCAAGGGACTAACAATGAGCAGTTCTTC
few	TRBJ2-7	TRBV2	NA	CASSWDMTSYEQYF	TGTGCCAGCAGCTGGGACATGACCTCCTACGAGCAGTACTTC
NA	TRBJ1-2	TRBV10-3	NA	CAISGSRDIKYGYTF	TGTGCCATCAGTGGTTCCCGGGACATAAAGTATGGCTACACCTTC
NA	TRBJ2-5	TRBV19	TRBD2	CASSIDLPSGSQETQYF	TGTGCCAGTAGTATAGATCTCCCTAGCGGAAGCCAAGAGACCCAGTACTTC
few	TRBJ2-7	TRBV5-1	NA	CASSVDGAYEQYF	TGCGCCAGCAGCGTGGACGGGGCCTACGAGCAGTACTTC
NA	TRBJ2-7	TRBV27	TRBD1	CASSFGTGFRQGEQYF	TGTGCCAGCAGTTTTGGGACAGGGTTCCGTCAGGGCGAGCAGTACTTC
NA	TRBJ1-5	TRBV18	NA	CASHHANTDQPQHF	TGTGCCAGCCATCACGCTAATACGGATCAGCCCCAGCATTTT
NA	TRBJ2-7	TRBV19	NA	CASSILDGSGEQYF	TGTGCCAGTAGTATATTGGACGGGAGTGGTGAGCAGTACTTC
few	TRBJ2-5	TRBV5-1	NA	CASSFGRGAGRAWETQYF	TGCGCCAGCAGCTTTGGCAGGGGGGCCGGGAGGGCCTGGGAGACCCAGTACTTC
NA	TRBJ1-1	TRBV11-2	NA	CASSLESVNTEAFF	TGTGCCAGCAGCTTAGAGTCCGTGAACACTGAAGCTTTCTTT
NA	TRBJ1-1	TRBV5-1	TRBD1	CASSLSPGQHTEAFF	TGCGCCAGCAGCCTGTCGCCGGGACAGCACACTGAAGCTTTCTTT
few	TRBJ2-7	TRBV10-3	TRBD1	CAIRDRGFYEQYF	TGTGCCATTAGGGACAGGGGGTTCTACGAGCAGTACTTC
NA	TRBJ2-7	TRBV6-5	NA	CASSYSLTTPYEQYF	TGTGCCAGCAGTTACTCGTTAACCACTCCCTACGAGCAGTACTTC
NA	TRBJ2-1	TRBV19	NA	CASSLQGASGNNEQFF	TGTGCCAGTAGTCTTCAGGGGGCTAGCGGCAACAATGAGCAGTTCTTC
NA	TRBJ2-7	TRBV28	TRBD1	CASRLTGQGLYEQYF	TGTGCCAGCAGATTAACGGGACAGGGGCTCTACGAGCAGTACTTC
NA	TRBJ2-5	TRBV4-2	TRBD2	CASSRDAGAGQETQYF	TGTGCCAGCAGCCGGGATGCGGGAGCGGGTCAAGAGACCCAGTACTTC
NA	TRBJ1-2	TRBV9	TRBD1	CASSVGGGFYGYTF	TGTGCCAGCAGCGTAGGAGGGGGCTTCTATGGCTACACCTTC
NA	TRBJ2-3	TRBV5-1	NA	CASSLQSGSTDTQYF	TGCGCCAGCAGCCTCCAAAGCGGGAGCACAGATACGCAGTATTTT
NA	TRBJ2-1	TRBV5-6	TRBD2	CASSPLAGGPENEQFF	TGTGCCAGCAGCCCATTAGCGGGAGGGCCGGAGAATGAGCAGTTCTTC
NA	TRBJ2-1	TRBV5-1	TRBD2	CASSILAGDNEQFF	TGCGCCAGCAGCATCCTAGCGGGGGACAATGAGCAGTTCTTC
NA	TRBJ1-4	TRBV4-1	NA	CASSQVGGTNEKLFF	TGCGCCAGCAGCCAAGTAGGGGGAACTAATGAAAAACTGTTTTTT
NA	TRBJ2-2	TRBV28	NA	CASSTGYTGELFF	TGTGCCAGCAGTACAGGGTACACCGGGGAGCTGTTTTTT
NA	TRBJ1-5	TRBV7-9	NA	CASSKEGTQPQHF	TGTGCCAGCAGCAAGGAGGGTACTCAGCCCCAGCATTTT
NA	TRBJ1-1	TRBV5-6	TRBD1	CASSLQGAFRNTEAFF	TGTGCCAGCAGCTTACAGGGGGCGTTCCGGAACACTGAAGCTTTCTTT
NA	TRBJ1-3	TRBV19	NA	CASSPRTNPGNTIYF	TGTGCCAGTAGTCCGAGGACAAACCCTGGAAACACCATATATTTT
NA	TRBJ2-7	TRBV28	TRBD1	CASSPGTGSYEQYF	TGTGCCAGCAGTCCCGGGACAGGGAGCTACGAGCAGTACTTC